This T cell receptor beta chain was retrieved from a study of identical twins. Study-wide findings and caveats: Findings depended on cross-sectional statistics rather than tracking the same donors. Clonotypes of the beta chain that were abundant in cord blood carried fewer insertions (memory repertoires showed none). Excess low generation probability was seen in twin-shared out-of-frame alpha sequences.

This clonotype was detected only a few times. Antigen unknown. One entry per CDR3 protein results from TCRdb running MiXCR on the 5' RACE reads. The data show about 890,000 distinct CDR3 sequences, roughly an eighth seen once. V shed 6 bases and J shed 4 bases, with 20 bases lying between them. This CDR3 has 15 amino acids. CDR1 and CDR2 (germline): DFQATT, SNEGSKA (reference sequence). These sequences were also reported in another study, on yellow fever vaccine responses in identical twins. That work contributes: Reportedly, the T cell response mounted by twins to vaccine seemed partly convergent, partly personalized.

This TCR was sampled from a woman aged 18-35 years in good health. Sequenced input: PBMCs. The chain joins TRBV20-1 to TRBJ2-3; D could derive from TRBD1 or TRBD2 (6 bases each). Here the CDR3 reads CSAAHGGGFSDTQYF. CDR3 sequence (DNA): TGCAGTGCAGCCCACGGGGGCGGATTTTCAGATACGCAGTATTTT.